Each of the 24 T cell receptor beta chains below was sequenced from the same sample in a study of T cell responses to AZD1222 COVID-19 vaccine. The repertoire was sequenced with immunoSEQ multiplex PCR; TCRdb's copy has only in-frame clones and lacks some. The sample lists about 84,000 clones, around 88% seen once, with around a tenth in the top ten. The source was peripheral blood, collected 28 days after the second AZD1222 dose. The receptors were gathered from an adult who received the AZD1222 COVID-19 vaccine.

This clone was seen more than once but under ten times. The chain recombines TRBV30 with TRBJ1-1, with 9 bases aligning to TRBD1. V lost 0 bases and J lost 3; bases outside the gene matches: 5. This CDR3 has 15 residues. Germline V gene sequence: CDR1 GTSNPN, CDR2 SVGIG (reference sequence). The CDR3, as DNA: TGTGCCTGGAGTGTTTATCACAGGGGGCACACTGAAGCTTTCTTT. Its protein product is CAWSVYHRGHTEAFF.

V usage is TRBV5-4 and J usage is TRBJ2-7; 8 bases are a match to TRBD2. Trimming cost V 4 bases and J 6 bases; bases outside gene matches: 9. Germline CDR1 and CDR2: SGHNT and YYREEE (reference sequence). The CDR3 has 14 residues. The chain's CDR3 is CASSATGTRIEQYF. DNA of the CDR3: TGTGCCAGCAGCGCCACCGGGACTAGAATCGAGCAGTACTTC.

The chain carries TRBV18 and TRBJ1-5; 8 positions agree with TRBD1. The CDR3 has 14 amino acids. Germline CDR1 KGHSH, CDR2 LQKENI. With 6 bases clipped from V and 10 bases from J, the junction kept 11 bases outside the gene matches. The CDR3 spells CASSPGGGYEPQHF. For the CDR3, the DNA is TGTGCCAGCTCGCCAGGGGGCGGATATGAACCCCAGCATTTT.

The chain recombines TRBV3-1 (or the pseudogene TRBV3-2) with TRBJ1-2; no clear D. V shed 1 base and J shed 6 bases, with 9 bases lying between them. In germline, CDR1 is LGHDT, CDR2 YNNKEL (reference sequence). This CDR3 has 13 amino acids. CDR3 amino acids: CASSQVAGDGYTF. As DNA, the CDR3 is TGTGCCAGCAGCCAAGTTGCAGGTGATGGCTACACCTTC.

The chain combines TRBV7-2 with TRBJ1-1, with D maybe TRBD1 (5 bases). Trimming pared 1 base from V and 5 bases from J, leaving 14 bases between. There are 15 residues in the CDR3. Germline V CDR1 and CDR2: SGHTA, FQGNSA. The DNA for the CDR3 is TGTGCCAGCAGCTTAGGAAGCGCAGGGAGGACTGAAGCTTTCTTT. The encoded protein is CASSLGSAGRTEAFF.

The CDR3 sequence: CASSWGAGGEKLFF. CDR3 nucleotides: TGTGCCAGCAGCTGGGGGGCCGGAGGGGAAAAACTGTTTTTT. The chain has TRBV5-5 and TRBJ1-4; D may be TRBD1 (6 bases). V lost 3 bases, J lost 8 bases, and 14 bases lay in between. The CDR3 has 14 residues. Germline V gene lookup returns CDR1 SGHKS and CDR2 YYEKEE (reference sequence). Using reference TRBV5-5 and TRBJ1-4 for the parts outside the CDR3, the full variable domain is DAGVTQSPTHLIKTRGQQVTLRCSPISGHKSVSWYQQVLGQGPQFIFQYYEKEERGRGNFPDRFSARQFPNYSSELNVNALLLGDSALYLCASSWGAGGEKLFFGSGTQLSVL.

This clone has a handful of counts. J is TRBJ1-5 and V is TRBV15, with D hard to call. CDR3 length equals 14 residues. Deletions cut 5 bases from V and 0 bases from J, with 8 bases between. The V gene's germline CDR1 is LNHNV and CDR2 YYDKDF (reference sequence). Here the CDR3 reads CATSRSVSNQPQHF. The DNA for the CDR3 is TGTGCCACCAGCCGATCTGTTAGCAATCAGCCCCAGCATTTT.

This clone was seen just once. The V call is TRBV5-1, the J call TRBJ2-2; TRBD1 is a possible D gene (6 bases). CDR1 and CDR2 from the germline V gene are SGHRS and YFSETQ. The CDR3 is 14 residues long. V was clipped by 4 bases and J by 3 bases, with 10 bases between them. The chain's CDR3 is CASSQWTDTGELFF. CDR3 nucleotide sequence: TGCGCCAGCAGCCAATGGACAGACACCGGGGAGCTGTTTTTT.

The CDR3 loop reads CASSQVVSYGYTF. DNA of the CDR3: TGTGCCAGCAGCCAAGTGGTATCCTATGGCTACACCTTC. V usage is TRBV14 and J usage is TRBJ1-2; no definite D call. The germline V gene encodes CDR1 SGHDN and CDR2 FVKESK. V was trimmed by 1 base and J by 4 bases, leaving 7 bases between them. CDR3 length: 13 residues. Based on the CDR3 plus reference TRBV14 and TRBJ1-2, the full variable domain is EAGVTQFPSHSVIEKGQTVTLRCDPISGHDNLYWYRRVMGKEIKFLLHFVKESKQDESGMPNNRFLAERTGGTYSTLKVQPAELEDSGVYFCASSQVVSYGYTFGSGTRLTVV.

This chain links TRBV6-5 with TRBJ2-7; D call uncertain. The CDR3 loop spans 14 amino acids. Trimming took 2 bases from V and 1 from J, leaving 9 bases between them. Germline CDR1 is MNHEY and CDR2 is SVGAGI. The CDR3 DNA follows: TGTGCCAGCAGTTACCTGACACCTTCCTACGAGCAGTACTTC. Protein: CASSYLTPSYEQYF.

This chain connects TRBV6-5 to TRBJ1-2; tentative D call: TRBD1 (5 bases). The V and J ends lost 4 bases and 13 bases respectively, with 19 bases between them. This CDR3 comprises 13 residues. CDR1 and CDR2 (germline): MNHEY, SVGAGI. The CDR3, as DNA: TGTGCCAGCAGTTTAGCCGGGGCGGGCGGGTGCACCTTC. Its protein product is CASSLAGAGGCTF.

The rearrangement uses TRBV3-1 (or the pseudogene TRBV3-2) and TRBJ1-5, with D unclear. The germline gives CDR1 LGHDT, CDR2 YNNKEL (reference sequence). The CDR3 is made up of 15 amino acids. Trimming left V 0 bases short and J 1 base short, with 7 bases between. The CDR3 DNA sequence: TGTGCCAGCAGCCAAGATCTTGGGAGCAATCAGCCCCAGCATTTT. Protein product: CASSQDLGSNQPQHF.

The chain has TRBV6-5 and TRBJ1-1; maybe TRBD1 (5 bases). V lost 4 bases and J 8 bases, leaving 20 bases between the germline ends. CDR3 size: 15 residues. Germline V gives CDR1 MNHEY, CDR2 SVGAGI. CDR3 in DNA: TGTGCCAGCAGTTCCGCCCGGGGGGGGTGGAGGGAAGCTTTCTTT. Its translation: CASSSARGGWREAFF.

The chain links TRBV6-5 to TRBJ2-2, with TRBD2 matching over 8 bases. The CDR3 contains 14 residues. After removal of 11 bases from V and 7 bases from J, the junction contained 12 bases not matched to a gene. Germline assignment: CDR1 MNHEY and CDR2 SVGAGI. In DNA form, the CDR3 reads TGTGCCTGGCCGGGAGGGGGATCAAGCGGGGAGCTGTTTTTT. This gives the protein CAWPGGGSSGELFF.

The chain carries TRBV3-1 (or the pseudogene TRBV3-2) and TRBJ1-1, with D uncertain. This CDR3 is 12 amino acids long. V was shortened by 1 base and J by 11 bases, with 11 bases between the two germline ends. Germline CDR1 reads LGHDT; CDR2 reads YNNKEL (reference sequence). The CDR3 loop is CASSQGLREAFF. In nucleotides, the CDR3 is TGTGCCAGCAGCCAAGGGTTGCGCGAGGCTTTCTTT.

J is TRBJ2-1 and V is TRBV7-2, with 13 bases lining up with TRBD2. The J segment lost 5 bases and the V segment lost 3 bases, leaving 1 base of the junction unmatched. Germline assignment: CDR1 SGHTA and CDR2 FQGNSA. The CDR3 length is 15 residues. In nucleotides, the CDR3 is TGTGCCAGCAGCTTGACTAGCGGGGGGAACAATGAGCAGTTCTTC. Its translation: CASSLTSGGNNEQFF.

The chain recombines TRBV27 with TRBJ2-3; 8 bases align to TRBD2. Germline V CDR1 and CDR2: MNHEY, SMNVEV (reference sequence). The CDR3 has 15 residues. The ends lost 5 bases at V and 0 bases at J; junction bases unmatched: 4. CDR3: CASSVGTSSTDTQYF. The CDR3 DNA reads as TGTGCCAGCAGTGTAGGGACTAGTAGCACAGATACGCAGTATTTT.

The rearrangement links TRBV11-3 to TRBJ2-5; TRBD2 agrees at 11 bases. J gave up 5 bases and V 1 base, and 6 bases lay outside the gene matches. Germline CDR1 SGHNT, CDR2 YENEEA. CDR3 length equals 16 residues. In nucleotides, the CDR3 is TGTGCCAGCAGCTTAGGACTAGCGGGGTCCCGGGAGACCCAGTACTTC. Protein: CASSLGLAGSRETQYF.

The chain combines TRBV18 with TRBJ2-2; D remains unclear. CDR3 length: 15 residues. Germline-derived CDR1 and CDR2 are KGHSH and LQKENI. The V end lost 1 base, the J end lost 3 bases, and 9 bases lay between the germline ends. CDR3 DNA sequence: TGTGCCAGCTCACCACGTGGGTCGGACACCGGGGAGCTGTTTTTT. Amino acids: CASSPRGSDTGELFF.

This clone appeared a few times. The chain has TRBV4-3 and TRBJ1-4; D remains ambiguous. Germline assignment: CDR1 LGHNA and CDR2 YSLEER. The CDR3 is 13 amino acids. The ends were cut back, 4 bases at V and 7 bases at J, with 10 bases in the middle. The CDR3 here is CASSPNGGEKLFF. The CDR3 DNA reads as TGCGCCAGCAGCCCCAACGGCGGTGAAAAACTGTTTTTT.

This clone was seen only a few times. The CDR3 DNA is TGTGCCAGCAGCGCCACAGGTCCCTACGAGCAGTACTTC. It codes for CASSATGPYEQYF. This chain links TRBV5-4 with TRBJ2-7; D perhaps matches TRBD1 (5 bases). Germline V gene sequence: CDR1 SGHNT, CDR2 YYREEE (reference sequence). The CDR3 sequence is 13 residues long. V was cut by 4 bases and J by 2 bases, with 10 bases left in between.

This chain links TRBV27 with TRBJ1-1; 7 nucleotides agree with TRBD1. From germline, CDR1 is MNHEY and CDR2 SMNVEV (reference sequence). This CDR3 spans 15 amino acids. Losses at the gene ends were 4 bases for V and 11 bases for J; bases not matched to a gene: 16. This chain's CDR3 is CASSSTPWTGPGAFF. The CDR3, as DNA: TGTGCCAGCAGTTCGACGCCGTGGACAGGCCCTGGGGCTTTCTTT.

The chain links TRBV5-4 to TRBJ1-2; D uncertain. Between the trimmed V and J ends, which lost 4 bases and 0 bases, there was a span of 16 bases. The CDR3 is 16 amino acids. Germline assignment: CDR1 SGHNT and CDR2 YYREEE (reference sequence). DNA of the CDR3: TGTGCCAGCAGCCCGGTTCGGACGGTTTCTAACTATGGCTACACCTTC. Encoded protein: CASSPVRTVSNYGYTF.

CDR3 bases: TGTGCCAGCAGCTTACGGACAGGCCAAGAGACCCAGTACTTC. The encoded protein is CASSLRTGQETQYF. The chain uses TRBV7-2 and TRBJ2-5; 7 bases line up with TRBD1. There are 14 residues in the CDR3. Germline CDR1 SGHTA, CDR2 FQGNSA. V dropped 2 bases and J dropped 1; count of bases not matched to a gene: 1.